The clone carrying this T cell receptor beta chain was picked up one time. Clones were read by immunoSEQ multiplex PCR, and TCRdb kept only the in-frame ones, dropping some. The sample yields about 310,000 clones, roughly 86% seen once. The data belong to a study of blood T cell repertoires in COVID-19. Material: peripheral blood. This TCR derives from a man between 65 and 85 years old with acute or convalescent COVID-19.

CDR3 bases: TGTGCCAGTAGTATGTGGGGGGCTGAAGCTTTCTTT. Its protein product is CASSMWGAEAFF. The V gene is TRBV19, the J gene TRBJ1-1; TRBD1 is a possible D gene (5 bases). The germline gives CDR1 LNHDA, CDR2 SQIVND (reference sequence). CDR3 size: 12 residues. The V and J ends lost 3 bases and 6 bases respectively, with 8 bases between them.